This T cell receptor beta chain was sequenced for a study of blood T cell repertoires in COVID-19. As for the study in general: There were acute and convalescent COVID-19 samples, and they came from the United States, Italy and Spain. Sample material is recorded as cDNA or gDNA derived from T cells, B-cell-depleted T cells, or PBMCs.

The Seattle patients joined while their infection was active and were tracked longitudinally afterward. Germline lookup yields CDR1 MNHEY and CDR2 SVGAGI. The CDR3 sequence is 13 residues long. V dropped 6 bases and J dropped 3 bases, with 9 bases sitting between them. How the authors handled the data: For nucleated cells, counts were estimated from reference gene primer amplification. Clones were read by immunoSEQ multiplex PCR, and TCRdb kept only the in-frame ones, dropping some. V, J and clone size are taken as reported in that table, and D and trimming were inferred from the DNA itself. Of approximately 290,000 clones listed, roughly 80% are singletons.

The source of this sequence is a person between 65 and 80 years old with COVID-19, enrolled during active disease. The sequencing sample was made of peripheral blood. The V call is TRBV6-5, the J call TRBJ2-1; a possible D gene is TRBD2 (5 bases). The CDR3 loop is CASRASRYNEQFF. As DNA, the CDR3 is TGTGCCAGCAGGGCTAGCCGCTACAATGAGCAGTTCTTC.